This section outlines one T cell receptor beta chain sequence together with its context. Its antigen is still unknown. The CDR3 runs to 14 residues. The V segment lost 2 bases and the J segment 7 bases; nucleotides outside the gene matches: 5. Germline lookup yields CDR1 SGDLS and CDR2 YYNGEE. This entry is derived from a study of cytomegalovirus exposure and HLA in healthy donors. Study details: Genetic ancestry analysis placed about 80% of the approximately 400 donors that were genotyped in the Caucasian-associated cluster. Study results and caveats: In presence/absence analyses, roughly uniform sequencing depth across donors was assumed. Equally common other TCR beta chains were less clonally expanded than HLA-associated ones, a later analysis found. In vitro, a few CMV-associated chains proved specific for CMV antigens.

The PCR employed 60 Vbeta primers together with 13 Jbeta primers. TCRdb's copy holds only in-frame clones and misses some; the assay was immunoSEQ multiplex PCR. In the table there are some 150,000 clones, roughly three quarters of which are singletons. The chain couples TRBV9 to TRBJ2-1; 8 bases agree with TRBD2. The specimen sequenced was PBMCs. The source is a man aged 25-40 years in good health and CMV-seropositive. DNA of the CDR3: TGTGCCAGCAGCGTGAGCGGGAGTAAGAATGAGCAGTTCTTC. As protein: CASSVSGSKNEQFF. Full variable domain (remainder filled in from reference TRBV9 and TRBJ2-1): DSGVTQTPKHLITATGQRVTLRCSPRSGDLSVYWYQQSLDQGLQFLIQYYNGEERAKGNILERFSAQQFPDLHSELNLSSLELGDSALYFCASSVSGSKNEQFFGPGTRLTVL.